These T cell receptor beta chains were read from a single sample in a study of cytomegalovirus exposure and HLA in healthy donors. Sequencing was performed with immunoSEQ multiplex PCR; in TCRdb, only in-frame clones are kept and a portion is missing. The sample has about 150,000 clones, roughly 92% seen once. Sample: PBMCs. Receptor source: a man between 18 and 35 years old in good health and CMV-seronegative. CDR3s include the opening cysteine and the closing phenylalanine or tryptophan. Fields, in order: J gene, D gene, V gene, clone size, CDR3 DNA, CDR3 protein. D genes are given only for firm matches. Not all rows give a size; the values are once, few, many and, for expanded clones, a class.

j_call: TRBJ2-1
d_call: TRBD2
v_call: TRBV11-3
clone_size: -
cdr3_nt: TGTGCCAGCAGCTTAGAAGGACTAGCGGGGGACAATGAGCAGTTCTTC
cdr3_aa: CASSLEGLAGDNEQFF

j_call: TRBJ1-5
d_call: -
v_call: TRBV5-5
clone_size: -
cdr3_nt: TGTGCCAGCAGCTTGCAGGGGAGTCAGCCCCAGCATTTT
cdr3_aa: CASSLQGSQPQHF

j_call: TRBJ2-6
d_call: -
v_call: TRBV6-5
clone_size: -
cdr3_nt: TGTGCCACCCAAACAATGTCTGGGGCCAACGTCCTGACTTTC
cdr3_aa: CATQTMSGANVLTF

j_call: TRBJ2-1
d_call: -
v_call: TRBV9
clone_size: once
cdr3_nt: TGTGCCAGCAGCGTAAATATAGGAGGTAATGAGCAGTTCTTC
cdr3_aa: CASSVNIGGNEQFF

j_call: TRBJ2-7
d_call: -
v_call: TRBV7-9
clone_size: -
cdr3_nt: TGTGCCAGCAGCTTGACTACTGGGGACTACGAGCAGTACTTC
cdr3_aa: CASSLTTGDYEQYF

j_call: TRBJ1-3
d_call: TRBD1
v_call: TRBV5-4
clone_size: -
cdr3_nt: TGTGCCAGCAGCAACCGGGACAGGGGAGCTGGAAACACCATATATTTT
cdr3_aa: CASSNRDRGAGNTIYF

j_call: TRBJ2-1
d_call: TRBD1
v_call: TRBV9
clone_size: -
cdr3_nt: TGTGCCAGCAGCGGACAGGGGGTTAAGGGCAATGAGCAGTTCTTC
cdr3_aa: CASSGQGVKGNEQFF

j_call: TRBJ2-1
d_call: TRBD2
v_call: TRBV19
clone_size: -
cdr3_nt: TGTGCCAGTAGTCCGACTAGCGGGAGGTACAATGAGCAGTTCTTC
cdr3_aa: CASSPTSGRYNEQFF

j_call: TRBJ2-2
d_call: TRBD2
v_call: TRBV10-3
clone_size: -
cdr3_nt: TGTGCCACCCGGACCTTAGCGGGCGGGGAGCTGTTTTTT
cdr3_aa: CATRTLAGGELFF

j_call: TRBJ2-5
d_call: -
v_call: TRBV5-1
clone_size: -
cdr3_nt: TGCGCCAGCCAGGGTGCGGCTCAAGAGACCCAGTACTTC
cdr3_aa: CASQGAAQETQYF

j_call: TRBJ1-4
d_call: -
v_call: TRBV18
clone_size: -
cdr3_nt: TGTGCCAGCCAAAGTGGGACAATTGGTCGCCTGAATGAAAAACTGTTTTTT
cdr3_aa: CASQSGTIGRLNEKLFF

j_call: TRBJ2-3
d_call: TRBD2
v_call: TRBV6-1
clone_size: -
cdr3_nt: TGTGCCAGCGTCTCCCAGCGGGAGACAGATACGCAGTATTTT
cdr3_aa: CASVSQRETDTQYF

j_call: TRBJ2-1
d_call: TRBD1
v_call: TRBV12-5
clone_size: -
cdr3_nt: TGTGCTAGTGGTTTGGTAAGGGGGACAGGGGACAATGAGCAGTTCTTC
cdr3_aa: CASGLVRGTGDNEQFF

j_call: TRBJ2-2
d_call: TRBD1
v_call: TRBV9
clone_size: -
cdr3_nt: TGTGCCAGCAGCTCAGGGACAGTTTACGCGAACACCGGGGAGCTGTTTTTT
cdr3_aa: CASSSGTVYANTGELFF

j_call: TRBJ2-3
d_call: -
v_call: TRBV9
clone_size: -
cdr3_nt: TGTGCCAGCAGCCCAGGCCTCCCAGATACGCAGTATTTT
cdr3_aa: CASSPGLPDTQYF

j_call: TRBJ2-2
d_call: TRBD2
v_call: TRBV7-2
clone_size: -
cdr3_nt: TGTGCCAGCAGCCAAATACCAGGACTAGCGGGAGGGAACACCGGGGAGCTGTTTTTT
cdr3_aa: CASSQIPGLAGGNTGELFF

j_call: TRBJ1-5
d_call: -
v_call: TRBV27
clone_size: once
cdr3_nt: TGTGCCAGCAGTTTATCGTTGGCAGGCCCGTGGCCCCAGCATTTT
cdr3_aa: CASSLSLAGPWPQHF

j_call: TRBJ2-3
d_call: TRBD2
v_call: TRBV27
clone_size: -
cdr3_nt: TGTGCCAGCAGTTTATCCCGGACTAGCTCTAGCACAGATACGCAGTATTTT
cdr3_aa: CASSLSRTSSSTDTQYF

j_call: TRBJ2-3
d_call: -
v_call: TRBV7-6
clone_size: -
cdr3_nt: TGTGCCAGCAGCTCAGGGTTACGGGTCCAGCGAGTCACAGATACGCAGTATTTT
cdr3_aa: CASSSGLRVQRVTDTQYF

j_call: TRBJ2-1
d_call: TRBD2
v_call: TRBV29-1
clone_size: -
cdr3_nt: TGCAGCGTTGGGGGCGGGAGCTCCTACAATGAGCAGTTCTTC
cdr3_aa: CSVGGGSSYNEQFF